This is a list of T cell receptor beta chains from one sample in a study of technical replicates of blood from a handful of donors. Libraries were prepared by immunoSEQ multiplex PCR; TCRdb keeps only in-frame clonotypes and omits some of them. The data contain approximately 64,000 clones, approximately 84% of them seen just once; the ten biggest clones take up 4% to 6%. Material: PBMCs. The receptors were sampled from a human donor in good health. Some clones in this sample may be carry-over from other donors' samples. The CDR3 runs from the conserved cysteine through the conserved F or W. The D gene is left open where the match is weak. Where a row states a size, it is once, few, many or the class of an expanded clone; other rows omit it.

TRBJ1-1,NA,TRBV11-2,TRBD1,CASSFRRGHEAFF,TGTGCCAGCAGCTTCCGCAGGGGGCACGAAGCTTTCTTT
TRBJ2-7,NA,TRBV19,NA,CASSMRGPGEQYF,TGTGCCAGTAGTATGCGGGGTCCTGGGGAGCAGTACTTC
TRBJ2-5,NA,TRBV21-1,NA,CASSNRDRGQETQYF,TGTGCCAGCAGCAACCGGGACAGGGGTCAAGAGACCCAGTACTTC
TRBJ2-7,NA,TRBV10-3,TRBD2,CAIRAGLAGEQYF,TGTGCCATCAGGGCGGGACTAGCGGGCGAGCAGTACTTC
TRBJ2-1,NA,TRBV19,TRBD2,CASSNQRLAGVGEQFF,TGTGCCAGTAGTAACCAACGACTAGCGGGGGTTGGTGAGCAGTTCTTC
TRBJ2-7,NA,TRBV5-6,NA,CASSLRTPPGEQYF,TGTGCCAGCAGCCTAAGGACTCCTCCGGGGGAGCAGTACTTC
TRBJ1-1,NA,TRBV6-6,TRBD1,CASSNLGQGGAEAFF,TGTGCCAGCAGCAACCTCGGACAGGGGGGCGCTGAAGCTTTCTTT
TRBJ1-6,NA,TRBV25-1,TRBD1,CASSAGQGRSPLHF,TGTGCCAGCAGTGCGGGACAGGGTCGCTCACCCCTCCACTTT
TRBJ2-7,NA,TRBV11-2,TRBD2,CASSLDRLTSGGEQYF,TGTGCCAGCAGCTTAGATCGCCTGACGTCGGGGGGTGAGCAGTACTTC
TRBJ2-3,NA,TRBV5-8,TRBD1,CASSTRTGGEDTQYF,TGTGCCAGCAGCACACGGACAGGGGGCGAGGATACGCAGTATTTT
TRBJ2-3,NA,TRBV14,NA,CASSQSQLDTQYF,TGTGCCAGCAGCCAGTCTCAGTTAGATACGCAGTATTTT
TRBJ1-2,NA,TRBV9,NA,CASSEELGRAAYGYTF,TGTGCCAGCAGCGAAGAGTTAGGGAGAGCTGCCTATGGCTACACCTTC
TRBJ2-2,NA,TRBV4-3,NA,CASSLAENTGELFF,TGCGCCAGCAGCCTGGCCGAGAACACCGGGGAGCTGTTTTTT
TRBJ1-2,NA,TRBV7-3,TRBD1,CASSLDRDRGLRYGYTF,TGTGCCAGCAGCTTAGACCGGGACAGGGGCCTTCGCTATGGCTACACCTTC
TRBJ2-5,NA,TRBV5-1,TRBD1,CASSLAQGGLETQYF,TGCGCCAGCAGCTTGGCCCAAGGGGGCCTAGAGACCCAGTACTTC
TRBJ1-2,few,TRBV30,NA,CAWSVYVNYGYTF,TGTGCCTGGAGTGTCTATGTCAACTATGGCTACACCTTC
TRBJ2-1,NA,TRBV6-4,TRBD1,CASSGTLGQGPNEQFF,TGTGCCAGCAGTGGAACCTTAGGACAGGGGCCCAATGAGCAGTTCTTC
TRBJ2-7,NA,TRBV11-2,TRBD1,CASSFQGAAGEQYF,TGTGCCAGCAGCTTCCAGGGGGCTGCGGGGGAGCAGTACTTC
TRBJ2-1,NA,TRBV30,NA,CAWRGETGTNEQFF,TGTGCCTGGAGAGGTGAGACAGGAACCAATGAGCAGTTCTTC
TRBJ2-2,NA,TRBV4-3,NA,CASSLLAGSNTGELFF,TGCGCCAGCAGCCTTCTTGCGGGGTCGAACACCGGGGAGCTGTTTTTT
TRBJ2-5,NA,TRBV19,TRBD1,CASSPGTGPYRETQYF,TGTGCCAGTAGTCCCGGGACAGGGCCCTATAGGGAGACCCAGTACTTC
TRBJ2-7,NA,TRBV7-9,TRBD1,CASSPFRDSSYEQYF,TGTGCCAGCAGCCCATTCCGGGACAGCTCCTACGAGCAGTACTTC
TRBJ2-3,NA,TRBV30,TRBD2,CAWSPAGVPDTQYF,TGTGCCTGGAGCCCAGCGGGAGTCCCAGATACGCAGTATTTT
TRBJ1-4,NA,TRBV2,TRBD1,CASHRDRGEKLFF,TGTGCCAGCCACCGGGACAGGGGTGAAAAACTGTTTTTT
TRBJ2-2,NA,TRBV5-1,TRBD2,CASSLRASGTGELFF,TGCGCCAGCAGCTTGCGGGCTAGCGGTACCGGGGAGCTGTTTTTT
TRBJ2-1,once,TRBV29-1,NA,CSVSPGHSSNEQFF,TGCAGCGTTTCTCCGGGACATTCCTCCAATGAGCAGTTCTTC
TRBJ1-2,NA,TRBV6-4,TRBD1,CASRPGTGVGYTF,TGTGCCAGCAGACCCGGGACAGGGGTTGGCTACACCTTC
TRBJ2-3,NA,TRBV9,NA,CASSVVIGSGTDTQYF,TGTGCCAGCAGCGTAGTCATAGGGAGCGGCACAGATACGCAGTATTTT
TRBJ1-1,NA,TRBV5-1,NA,CASTSSRGRDTEAFF,TGCGCCAGCACCTCGTCCAGGGGCAGGGACACTGAAGCTTTCTTT
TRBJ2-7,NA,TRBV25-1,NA,CASSRSGSYEQYF,TGTGCCAGCAGTCGAAGCGGGTCCTACGAGCAGTACTTC
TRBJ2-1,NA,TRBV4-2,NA,CASSQNRDTQFF,TGTGCCAGCAGCCAAAACCGGGACACCCAGTTCTTC
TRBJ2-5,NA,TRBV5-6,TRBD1,CASSSRQGAREETQYF,TGTGCCAGCAGCTCACGACAGGGGGCGAGAGAAGAGACCCAGTACTTC
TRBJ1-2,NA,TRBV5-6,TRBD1,CASSWRDRASGYTF,TGTGCCAGCAGCTGGCGGGACAGGGCTAGTGGCTACACCTTC
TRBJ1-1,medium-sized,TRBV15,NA,CATSRDREGNTEAFF,TGTGCCACCAGCAGAGATAGGGAGGGGAACACTGAAGCTTTCTTT
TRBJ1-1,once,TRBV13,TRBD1,CASSLQGAGTEAFF,TGTGCCAGCAGCCTCCAGGGGGCAGGGACTGAAGCTTTCTTT
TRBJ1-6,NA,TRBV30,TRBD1,CAWSTDRESPLHF,TGTGCCTGGAGTACGGACAGGGAATCACCCCTCCACTTT
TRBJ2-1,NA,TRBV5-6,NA,CASSSSGSQYNEQFF,TGTGCCAGCAGCAGCTCCGGGAGCCAATACAATGAGCAGTTCTTC
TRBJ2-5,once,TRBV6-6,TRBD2,CASSSGLAGGGETQYF,TGTGCCAGCAGTTCCGGACTAGCGGGCGGTGGGGAGACCCAGTACTTC